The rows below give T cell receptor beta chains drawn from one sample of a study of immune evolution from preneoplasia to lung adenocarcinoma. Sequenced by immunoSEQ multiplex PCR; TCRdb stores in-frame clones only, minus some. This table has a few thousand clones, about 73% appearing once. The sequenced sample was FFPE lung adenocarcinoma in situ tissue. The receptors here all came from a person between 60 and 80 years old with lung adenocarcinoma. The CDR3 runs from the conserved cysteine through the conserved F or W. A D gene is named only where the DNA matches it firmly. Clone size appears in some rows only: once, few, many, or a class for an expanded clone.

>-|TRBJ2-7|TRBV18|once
CASSLGATYEQYF
TGTGCCAGCTCACTCGGGGCCACCTACGAGCAGTACTTC
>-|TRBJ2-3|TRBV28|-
CASSLRGTDTQYF
TGTGCCAGCAGTTTGAGGGGGACAGATACGCAGTATTTT
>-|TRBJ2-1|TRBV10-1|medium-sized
CASSEGGTVNEQFF
TGCGCCAGCAGTGAGGGGGGGACCGTTAATGAGCAGTTCTTC
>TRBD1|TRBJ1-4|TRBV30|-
CAWSQDRGLATNEKLFF
TGTGCCTGGAGTCAAGACAGGGGGTTAGCAACTAATGAAAAACTGTTTTTT
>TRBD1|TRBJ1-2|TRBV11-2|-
CASSLTGTDGYTF
TGTGCCAGCAGCCTGACAGGGACGGACGGCTACACCTTC
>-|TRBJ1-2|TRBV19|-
CASRRGMESGTYGYTF
TGTGCCAGTAGAAGGGGGATGGAGAGCGGGACCTATGGCTACACCTTC
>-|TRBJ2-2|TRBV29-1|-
CSVSQIGSGELFF
TGCAGCGTTAGCCAAATCGGATCCGGGGAGCTGTTTTTT
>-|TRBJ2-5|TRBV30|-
CAWSVRLGGLLFETQYF
TGTGCCTGGAGTGTTCGTCTGGGCGGATTGCTTTTTGAGACCCAGTACTTC
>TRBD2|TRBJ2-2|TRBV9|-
CASSGGLAGGGGELFF
TGTGCCAGCAGCGGCGGACTAGCGGGGGGCGGCGGGGAGCTGTTTTTT
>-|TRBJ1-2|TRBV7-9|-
CASSGGDYGYTF
TGTGCCAGCTCCGGGGGGGACTATGGCTACACCTTC
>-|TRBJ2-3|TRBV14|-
CASSQDFRQSLTDTQYF
TGTGCCAGCAGCCAAGATTTTCGGCAGTCTTTGACAGATACGCAGTATTTT
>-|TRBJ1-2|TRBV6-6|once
CASSYSREQGAYGYTF
TGTGCCAGCAGTTACTCGAGAGAACAGGGCGCCTATGGCTACACCTTC
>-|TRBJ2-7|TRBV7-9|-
CASSSPGASYEQYF
TGTGCCAGCAGCTCCCCGGGGGCTTCCTACGAGCAGTACTTC
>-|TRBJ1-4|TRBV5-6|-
CASTSTTANNEKLFF
TGTGCCAGCACCTCAACGACGGCAAATAATGAAAAACTGTTTTTT
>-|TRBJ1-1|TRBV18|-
CASSPWVRDMNTEAFF
TGTGCCAGCTCACCATGGGTTAGGGACATGAACACTGAAGCTTTCTTT
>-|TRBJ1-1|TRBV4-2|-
CASSQDRQVGGTEAFF
TGTGCCAGCAGCCAAGATCGGCAGGTGGGAGGTACTGAAGCTTTCTTT
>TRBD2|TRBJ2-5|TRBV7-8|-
CASSLGPGLAGETQYF
TGTGCCAGCAGCTTAGGACCGGGACTAGCAGGGGAGACCCAGTACTTC
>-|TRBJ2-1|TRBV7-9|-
CASSWGIKEQFF
TGTGCCAGTTCCTGGGGGATTAAGGAGCAGTTCTTC
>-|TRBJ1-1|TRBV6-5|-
CASSYAPGNMNTEAFF
TGTGCCAGCAGTTACGCCCCCGGGAACATGAACACTGAAGCTTTCTTT
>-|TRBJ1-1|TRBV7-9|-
CASSLAENTEAFF
TGTGCCAGCAGCTTAGCGGAGAACACTGAAGCTTTCTTT
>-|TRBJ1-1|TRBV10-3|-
CAISERPENTEAFF
TGTGCCATCAGTGAAAGGCCAGAGAACACTGAAGCTTTCTTT
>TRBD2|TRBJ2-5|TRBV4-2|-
CASSQMGLAGGRETQYF
TGTGCCAGCAGCCAGATGGGACTAGCGGGGGGTCGAGAGACCCAGTACTTC
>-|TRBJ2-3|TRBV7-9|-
CASSFGERMHF
TGTGCCAGCAGCTTTGGGGAAAGGATGCATTTT
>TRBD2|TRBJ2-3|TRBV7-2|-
CASSLGLAGGTEFADTQYF
TGTGCCAGCAGCTTAGGGCTAGCGGGGGGGACGGAATTTGCAGATACGCAGTATTTT
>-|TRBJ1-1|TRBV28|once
CASSLDPGVAQNTEAFF
TGTGCCAGCAGCCTCGACCCCGGGGTGGCACAGAACACTGAAGCTTTCTTT
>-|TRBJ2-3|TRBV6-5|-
CASSYFAGDTDTQYF
TGTGCCAGCAGTTATTTCGCAGGGGACACAGATACGCAGTATTTT
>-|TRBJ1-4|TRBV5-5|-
CASSLGGPGEKLFF
TGTGCCAGCAGCTTGGGGGGTCCGGGTGAAAAACTGTTTTTT
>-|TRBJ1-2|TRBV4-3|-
CASSQGGTPYGYTF
TGCGCCAGCAGCCAGGGGGGGACACCCTATGGCTACACCTTC
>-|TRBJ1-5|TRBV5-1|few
CASSLDAGGPGQPQHF
TGCGCCAGCAGCTTGGATGCTGGGGGTCCTGGTCAGCCCCAGCATTTT
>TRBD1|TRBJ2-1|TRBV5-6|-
CASSPPGDRGGQFF
TGTGCCAGCAGCCCTCCTGGGGACAGGGGGGGGCAGTTCTTC
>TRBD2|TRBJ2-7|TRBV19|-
CASSTSGGTYYEQYF
TGTGCCAGTAGTACTAGCGGGGGGACTTACTACGAGCAGTACTTC
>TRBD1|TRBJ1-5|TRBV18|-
CASSPTGGVSNQPQHF
TGTGCCAGCTCACCAACAGGGGGCGTGAGCAATCAGCCCCAGCATTTT